This T cell receptor beta chain was sequenced in a study of T cells in Graves' hyperthyroidism and ophthalmopathy (dated by TCRdb to between 2018 and 2021). Regarding the study in general: Peripheral blood samples were taken at initial diagnosis, before any treatment was given. For training and testing, the 100 or so patients in the discovery cohort were randomly divided in a 7:3 ratio. After blood sampling, hyperthyroidism patients were treated with methimazole at a starting dose of 30 mg daily, and ophthalmopathy patients were treated with high-dose intravenous methylprednisolone. The study also compared thyroid tissue and blood T-cell repertoires from about 6 Graves' hyperthyroidism patients. The paper describes TCR Vbeta CDR3 sequencing of about 140 peripheral blood samples, made up of 43 ophthalmopathy patients, 70 to 80 hyperthyroidism patients and about 17 progressor patients. Whether ophthalmopathy could be predicted prospectively was tested in an independent validation cohort made up of under 20 hyperthyroidism patients plus 17 patients who later progressed to ophthalmopathy. A discovery cohort of approximately 97 patients, 43 with Graves' ophthalmopathy and 55 to 60 with stable Graves' hyperthyroidism, was used to find distinguishing TCR V-J signatures.

The hyperthyroidism patients were between 18 and 65 years old and newly diagnosed, with a disease duration of less than 2 months. Any patient with an uncontrolled infection, another autoimmune disease, pregnancy or lactation was excluded. Diagnoses were established on the basis of clinical symptoms, serum thyroxine and TRAb, thyroid ultrasound, and orbital computed tomography. Blood from progressor patients was drawn when they were first diagnosed with hyperthyroidism, before any ophthalmopathy symptoms appeared. Ficoll-Paque density gradient centrifugation was used to isolate PBMCs from under 11 ml of fresh peripheral blood. Progressor patients were initially diagnosed with Graves' hyperthyroidism and developed ophthalmopathy during follow-up. Total RNA was extracted using Trizol reagent, and RNA quality was assessed on an Agilent 2100 Bioanalyzer. Taken from the germline V gene (reference sequence), the CDR1 and CDR2 loops are LNHDA and SQIVND. There are 14 amino acids in the CDR3, from cysteine to phenylalanine inclusive. Only CDR3 DNA is held: 42 bases, read in frame from base 1. V loses 5 bases, J loses 4 bases, and the germline ends lie 14 bases apart.

This clonotype was recorded a few times. Its recognized antigen is unknown. There are no base qualities to consult, and no much larger clone falls within one base. Amplification of TCR beta CDR3 regions was carried out from RNA transcripts. The first round of RT-PCR for the TCR CDR3 was performed with the HTBI primer set and the Qiagen OneStep RT-PCR kit. Libraries were constructed in a second round of multiplex PCR, after which size selection and purification were performed. Libraries were sequenced paired-end with 100 bp reads on an Illumina HiSeq2000. Turning to the authors' computational methods: SOAPnuke was used to process the raw data, with reads discarded if the reads contained adapters or uncalled bases, had a mean Phred below 15, or lacked an exact constant-primer or identifier match. COPE v1.2.5 was used to merge high-quality paired reads, and clonotypes were defined as unique nucleotide sequences. Clonotypes were aligned to IMGT TRBV, TRBD and TRBJ reference segments using MiTCR v1.1. The analysis was restricted to V-J combinations with a frequency above 0.0001, which together covered 99% to 99.2% of the repertoires. A TCS score was defined as the ratio of F50 (clonal expansion) to E x V (chaos), with BLOSUM62-based TCRdist applied between CDR3 peptides within each V-J. Welch's t-statistics and random forest reduced fewer than 550 V-J features to under 15, which were used in a naive Bayes classifier (R e1071). The public reads were quality trimmed at Q25 with fastp and then assembled into clones with MiXCR by TCRdb, keeping productive beta chains. Every entry covers one CDR3 protein and lists the most common genes and DNA from its rows. TCRdb's processing, not the authors' own work, is the source of the V and J calls. Within this sample are about 150,000 distinct CDR3 sequences, with around 20% of them counted one time only. The ten largest clonotypes hold roughly 73% of the sample.

General study outcomes and caveats: Most expanded thyroid clonotypes (frequency above 0.001) were also found in blood, which suggests that blood repertoires may mirror thyroid immune responses. No statistical method was used to set the sample size in advance, and investigators knew the group allocation. A 13 V-J signature model separated ophthalmopathy from stable hyperthyroidism, with roughly 88% sensitivity and 81% to 83% specificity in cross-validation and 80%/75% in testing. In validation, the model predicted progression to ophthalmopathy a median of around 6.5 months before onset, with about 71% sensitivity and almost 75% specificity.

The source of this sequence is a woman in her 50s with Graves' hyperthyroidism that later progressed to Graves' ophthalmopathy. Input material: blood. This receptor chain uses TRBV19 and TRBJ1-1; 5 matching bases give a weak D call of TRBD1. The DNA is as follows: TGTGCCAGTAGTTACGACAGCCTAAGCACTGAAGCTTTCTTT. Translated, it reads CASSYDSLSTEAFF.